The sequence of this TCR beta chain was determined in a study of T cell responses to AZD1222 COVID-19 vaccine. Study-level results: After the peak T cell response, and only then, were repertoires sampled. When two AZD1222 doses had been given, Spike-specific TCR breadth and depth rose. Only a handful of AZD1222 recipients, about six in all, had baseline seropositivity.

Using immunoSEQ multiplex PCR, the repertoire was profiled, and TCRdb retains in-frame clones only, with some absent. The data contain approximately 220,000 clones, 85% to 95% of them singletons. As for this clone: As yet, its antigen is unknown.

The material sequenced was peripheral blood, taken on day 0 of MenACWY control vaccination. The TCR sequence derives from an adult in good health.

The CDR3 is CASTLGATGGNYGYTF. CDR3 DNA sequence: TGTGCCAGCACCTTAGGCGCGACAGGGGGGAACTATGGCTACACCTTC. The genes are TRBV5-5 and TRBJ1-2; 9 nucleotides match TRBD1. J was trimmed by 2 bases and V by 6 bases; bases with no gene match: 11. Per germline, CDR1 SGHKS and CDR2 YYEKEE (reference sequence). This CDR3 is 16 amino acids long.